This TCR beta chain was identified in a study of blood T cell repertoires in COVID-19 (TCRdb year 2020). Study-level background: Samples from collaborators originated in the United States, Italy and Spain and spanned both the acute and convalescent phases of COVID-19. Where available, HLA class I and class II types were obtained from metadata supplied by the sample provider rather than from assay-based typing. The dataset comprised deeply sampled blood TCRbeta repertoires from subjects exposed to, actively infected with, or recovered from COVID-19. A freely available public database, intended as a resource for researchers studying the immune response to SARS-CoV-2, is where the repertoires were released. Samples were obtained from the ongoing ImmuneRACE study (first 160 participants) and from about 1,300 subjects provided by 6 global collaborators. The material from the prospective study consisted of cDNA or gDNA derived from T cells, B-cell-depleted T cells, or PBMCs. Nearly every sample came with metadata listing a de-identified subject ID, COVID-19 status, age in years and sex.

Concerning this clone itself: The target of this receptor is not known. No much larger clonotype is one base removed from it; base qualities were not supplied.

In the prospective study, participants were about 18 to 89 years old, resided in 25 or so geographic areas of the United States, and were enrolled through a virtual design. In the prospective study, participants were assigned to cohorts based on the clinical history participants reported in a screening survey and a study questionnaire. Exposed participants had been in contact, within 2 weeks of entering the study, with a person who had a PCR-confirmed or clinician-diagnosed case of COVID-19. Each participant in the prospective study had whole blood, serum and a nasopharyngeal or oropharyngeal swab collected by mobile phlebotomists. Participants in the prospective study had the option to provide additional blood draws and questionnaires over an approximately 2-month period. Blood samples from the prospective study were shipped frozen or at room temperature prior to DNA extraction. TCRbeta CDR3 regions were amplified from genomic DNA using the immunoSEQ Assay, a bias-controlled multiplex PCR. In the source study's methods: The number of nucleated cells in each sample was estimated by amplification of reference gene primers within the assay. Sequence reads were collapsed and filtered to measure the absolute abundance of every unique TCRbeta CDR3 rearrangement. For each sample, productive Simpson clonality was calculated by taking the square root of Simpson's diversity index across productive rearrangements. TCRdb stores this immuneACCESS table with in-frame sequences only. Part of the clones is absent; in the studies checked, under half of the shortfall reflects unresolved V genes, and no reason is known for the rest. The DNA was the basis for D and trimming; V, J and clone size are from that table. The sample records 400,000 to 500,000 clones, roughly 84% of which are singletons. The ten largest clones represent 1.4% to 1.5% of the sample.

Study-wide findings and limitations: Clinical and demographic metadata were provided uncurated, with the amount varying by source and participant.

Sample: PBMCs or T cells enriched from blood (not recorded which). This sequence originates from a woman between 18 and 29 years old who had been exposed to COVID-19.

At the DNA level, the sequence is TGTGCCAGCAGTTTATCGCCCGGGACTAGCTACGAGCAGTACTTC. Its product reads: CASSLSPGTSYEQYF. This receptor chain uses TRBV27 and TRBJ2-7; 8 of the junction bases match TRBD2. Taken from the germline V gene (reference sequence), the CDR1 and CDR2 loops are MNHEY and SMNVEV. The CDR3 runs 15 amino acids, cysteine and phenylalanine included. Only the CDR3 region is kept as DNA, spanning 45 bases read in frame from base 1. Trimmed from V: 0 bases; trimmed from J: 3 bases; junction bases lacking a gene match: 4.